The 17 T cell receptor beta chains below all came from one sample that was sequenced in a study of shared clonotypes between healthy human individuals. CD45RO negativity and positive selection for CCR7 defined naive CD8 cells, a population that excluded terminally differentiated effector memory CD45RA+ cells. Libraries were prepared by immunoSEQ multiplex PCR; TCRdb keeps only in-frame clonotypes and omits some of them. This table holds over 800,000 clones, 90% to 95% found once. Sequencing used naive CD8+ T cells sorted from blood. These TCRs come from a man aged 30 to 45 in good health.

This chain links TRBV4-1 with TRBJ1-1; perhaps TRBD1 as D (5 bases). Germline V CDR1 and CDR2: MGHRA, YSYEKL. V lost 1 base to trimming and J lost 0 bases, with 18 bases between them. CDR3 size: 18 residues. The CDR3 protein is CASSQVISSGHMNTEAFF. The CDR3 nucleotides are TGCGCCAGCAGCCAAGTGATAAGTTCAGGGCATATGAACACTGAAGCTTTCTTT.

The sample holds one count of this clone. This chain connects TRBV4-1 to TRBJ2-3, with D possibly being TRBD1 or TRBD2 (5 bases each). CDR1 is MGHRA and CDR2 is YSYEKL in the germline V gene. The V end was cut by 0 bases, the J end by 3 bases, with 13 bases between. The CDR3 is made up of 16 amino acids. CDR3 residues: CASSQESWDGTDTQYF. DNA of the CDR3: TGCGCCAGCAGCCAAGAGTCGTGGGACGGAACAGATACGCAGTATTTT.

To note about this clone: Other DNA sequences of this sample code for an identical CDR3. The CDR3 reads CASSISYNEQFF. DNA for the CDR3: TGTGCCAGTAGTATCTCCTACAATGAGCAGTTCTTC. The chain couples TRBV19 to TRBJ2-1; D is unresolved. V was clipped by 3 bases and J by 0 bases, with 0 bases between them. The CDR3 is 12 residues long. CDR1 LNHDA and CDR2 SQIVND come from the germline V gene (reference sequence).

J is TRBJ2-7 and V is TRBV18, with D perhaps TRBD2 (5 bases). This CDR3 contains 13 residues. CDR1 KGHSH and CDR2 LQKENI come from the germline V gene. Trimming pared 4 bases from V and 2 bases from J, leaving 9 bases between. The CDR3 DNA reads TGTGCCAGCTCACAAGACGGGACCTACGAGCAGTACTTC. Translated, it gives CASSQDGTYEQYF.

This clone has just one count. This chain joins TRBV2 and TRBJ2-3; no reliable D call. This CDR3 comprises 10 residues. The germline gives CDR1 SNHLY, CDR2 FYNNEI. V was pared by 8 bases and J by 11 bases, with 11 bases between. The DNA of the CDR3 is TGTGCCAGCGTCGGGCAGAAGCAGTATTTT. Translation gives CASVGQKQYF.

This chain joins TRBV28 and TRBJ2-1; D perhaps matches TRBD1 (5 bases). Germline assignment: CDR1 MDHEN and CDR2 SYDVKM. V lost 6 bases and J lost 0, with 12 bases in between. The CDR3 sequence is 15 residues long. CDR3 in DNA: TGTGCCAGCAGCCCAGGGCAGAGCTCCTACAATGAGCAGTTCTTC. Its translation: CASSPGQSSYNEQFF.

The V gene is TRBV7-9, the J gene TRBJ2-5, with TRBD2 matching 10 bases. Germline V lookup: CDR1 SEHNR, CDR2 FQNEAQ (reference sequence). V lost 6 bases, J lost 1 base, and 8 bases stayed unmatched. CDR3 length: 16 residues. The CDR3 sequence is CASRNLAGALQETQYF. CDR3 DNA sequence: TGTGCCAGCAGAAATCTAGCGGGAGCCCTCCAAGAGACCCAGTACTTC.

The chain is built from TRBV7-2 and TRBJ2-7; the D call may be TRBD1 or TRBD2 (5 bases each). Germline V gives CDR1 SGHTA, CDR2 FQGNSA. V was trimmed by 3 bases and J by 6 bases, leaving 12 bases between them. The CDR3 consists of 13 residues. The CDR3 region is CASSFLGDGEQYF. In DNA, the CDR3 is TGTGCCAGCAGCTTCCTGGGGGATGGCGAGCAGTACTTC.

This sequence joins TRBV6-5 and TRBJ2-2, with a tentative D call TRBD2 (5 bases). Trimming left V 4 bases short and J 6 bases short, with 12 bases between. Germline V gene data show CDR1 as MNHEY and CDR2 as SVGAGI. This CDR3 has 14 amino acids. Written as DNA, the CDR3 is TGTGCCAGCAGTTGGGGAGTCAGTTCCGGGGAGCTGTTTTTT. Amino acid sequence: CASSWGVSSGELFF.

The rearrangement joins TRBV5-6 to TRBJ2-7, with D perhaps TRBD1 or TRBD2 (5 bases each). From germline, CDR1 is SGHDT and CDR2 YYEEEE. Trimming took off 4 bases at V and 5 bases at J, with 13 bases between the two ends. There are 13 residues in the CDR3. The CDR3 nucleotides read TGTGCCAGCAGCCCCGGGACGACTAACGAGCAGTACTTC. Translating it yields CASSPGTTNEQYF.

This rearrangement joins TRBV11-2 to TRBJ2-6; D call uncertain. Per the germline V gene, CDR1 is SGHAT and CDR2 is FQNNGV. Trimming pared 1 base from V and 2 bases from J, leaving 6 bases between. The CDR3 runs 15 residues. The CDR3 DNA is TGTGCCAGCAGCTTAGGCAATGCTGGGGCCAACGTCCTGACTTTC. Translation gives CASSLGNAGANVLTF.

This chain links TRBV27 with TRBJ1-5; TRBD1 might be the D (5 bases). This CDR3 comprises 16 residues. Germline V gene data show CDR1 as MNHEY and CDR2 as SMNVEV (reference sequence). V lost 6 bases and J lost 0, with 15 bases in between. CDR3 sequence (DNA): TGTGCCAGCAGCCCGGGGGGTCTTGATAGCAATCAGCCCCAGCATTTT. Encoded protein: CASSPGGLDSNQPQHF.

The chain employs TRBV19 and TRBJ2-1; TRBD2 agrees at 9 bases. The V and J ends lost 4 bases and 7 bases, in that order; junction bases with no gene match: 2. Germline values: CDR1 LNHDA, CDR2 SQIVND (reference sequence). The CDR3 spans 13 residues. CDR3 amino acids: CASSTTSGNEQFF. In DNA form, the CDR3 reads TGTGCCAGTAGTACTACTAGCGGGAATGAGCAGTTCTTC.

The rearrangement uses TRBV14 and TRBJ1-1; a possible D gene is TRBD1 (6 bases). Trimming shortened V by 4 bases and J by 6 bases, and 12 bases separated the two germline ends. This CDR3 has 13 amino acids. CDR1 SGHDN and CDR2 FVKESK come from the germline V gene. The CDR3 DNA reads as TGTGCCAGCAGCCTGAGGGGGGGCCCTGAAGCTTTCTTT. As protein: CASSLRGGPEAFF.

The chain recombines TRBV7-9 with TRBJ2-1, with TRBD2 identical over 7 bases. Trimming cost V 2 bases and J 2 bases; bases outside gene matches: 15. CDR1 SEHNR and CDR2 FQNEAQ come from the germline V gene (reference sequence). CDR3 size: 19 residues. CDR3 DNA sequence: TGTGCCAGCAGCTTAAAACCGGGCGTTGGGGGGGATCCCTACAATGAGCAGTTCTTC. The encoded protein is CASSLKPGVGGDPYNEQFF. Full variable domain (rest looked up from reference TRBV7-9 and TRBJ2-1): DTGVSQNPRHKITKRGQNVTFRCDPISEHNRLYWYRQTLGQGPEFLTYFQNEAQLEKSRLLSDRFSAERPKGSFSTLEIQRTEQGDSAMYLCASSLKPGVGGDPYNEQFFGPGTRLTVL.

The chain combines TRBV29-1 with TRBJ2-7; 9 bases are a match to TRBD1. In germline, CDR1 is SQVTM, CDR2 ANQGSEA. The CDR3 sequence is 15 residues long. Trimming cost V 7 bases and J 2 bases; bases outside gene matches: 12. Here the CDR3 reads CSALFRDRVPYEQYF. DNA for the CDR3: TGCAGCGCCCTCTTCCGGGACAGGGTTCCCTACGAGCAGTACTTC.

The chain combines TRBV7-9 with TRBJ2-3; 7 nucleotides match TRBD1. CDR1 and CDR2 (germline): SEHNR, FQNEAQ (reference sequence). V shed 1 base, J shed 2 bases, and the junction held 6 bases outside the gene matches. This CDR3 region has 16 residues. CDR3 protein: CASSLGQGENTDTQYF. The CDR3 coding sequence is TGTGCCAGCAGCTTAGGTCAGGGGGAAAACACAGATACGCAGTATTTT.